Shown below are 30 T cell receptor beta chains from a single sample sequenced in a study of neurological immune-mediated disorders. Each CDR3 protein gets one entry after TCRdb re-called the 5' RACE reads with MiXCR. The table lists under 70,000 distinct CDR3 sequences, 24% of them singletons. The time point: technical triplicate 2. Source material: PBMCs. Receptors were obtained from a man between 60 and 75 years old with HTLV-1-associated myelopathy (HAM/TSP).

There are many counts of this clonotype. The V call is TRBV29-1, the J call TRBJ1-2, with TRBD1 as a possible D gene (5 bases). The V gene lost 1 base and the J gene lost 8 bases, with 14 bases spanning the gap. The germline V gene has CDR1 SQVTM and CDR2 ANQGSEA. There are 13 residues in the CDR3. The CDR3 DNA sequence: TGCAGCGTTGAAGCTGTGGCAGGGCGCGGCTACACCTTC. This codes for CSVEAVAGRGYTF.

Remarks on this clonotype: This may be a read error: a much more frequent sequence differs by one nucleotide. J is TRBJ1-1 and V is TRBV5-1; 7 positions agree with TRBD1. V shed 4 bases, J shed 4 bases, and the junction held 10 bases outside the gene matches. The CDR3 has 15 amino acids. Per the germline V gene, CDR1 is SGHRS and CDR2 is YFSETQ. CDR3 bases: TGCGCCAGCAGCACTGCAGACAGGGAGGGCACTGAAGCTTTCTTT. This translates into CASSTADREGTEAFF.

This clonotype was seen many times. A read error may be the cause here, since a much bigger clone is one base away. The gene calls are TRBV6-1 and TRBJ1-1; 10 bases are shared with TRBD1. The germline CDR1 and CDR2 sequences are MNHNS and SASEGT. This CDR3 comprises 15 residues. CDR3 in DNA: TGTGCCGGCAGTGAAGGGACAGGGGTAAACACTGAAGCTTTCTTT. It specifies CAGSEGTGVNTEAFF.

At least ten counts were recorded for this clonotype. Written as DNA, the CDR3 is TGTGCCAGCAGCTTGGCCCTGGGTGCCAATCAGCCCCAGCATTTT. This sequence encodes CASSLALGANQPQHF. This chain connects TRBV5-5 to TRBJ1-5, with D uncertain. The CDR3 totals 15 residues. V lost 0 bases and J lost 3, with 10 bases in between. Per the germline V gene, CDR1 is SGHKS and CDR2 is YYEKEE (reference sequence). Together with reference TRBV5-5 and TRBJ1-5, the CDR3 gives the full variable domain: DAGVTQSPTHLIKTRGQQVTLRCSPISGHKSVSWYQQVLGQGPQFIFQYYEKEERGRGNFPDRFSARQFPNYSSELNVNALLLGDSALYLCASSLALGANQPQHFGDGTRLSIL.

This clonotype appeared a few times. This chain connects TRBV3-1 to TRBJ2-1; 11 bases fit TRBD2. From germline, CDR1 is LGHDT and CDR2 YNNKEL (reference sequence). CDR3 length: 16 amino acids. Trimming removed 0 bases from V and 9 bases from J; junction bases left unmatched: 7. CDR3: CASSQDRSGRGGEQFF. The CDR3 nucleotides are TGTGCCAGCAGCCAAGATCGTAGCGGGAGGGGGGGTGAGCAGTTCTTC.

The CDR3 bases are TGCGCCAGCAGCTACTGGTCGGCGGGCACTGAAGCTTTCTTT. It yields the protein CASSYWSAGTEAFF. The V and J genes are TRBV5-1 and TRBJ1-1; no definite D call. Per the germline V gene, CDR1 is SGHRS and CDR2 is YFSETQ. CDR3 size: 14 residues. Between the trimmed V and J ends, which lost 3 bases and 4 bases, there was a span of 13 bases.

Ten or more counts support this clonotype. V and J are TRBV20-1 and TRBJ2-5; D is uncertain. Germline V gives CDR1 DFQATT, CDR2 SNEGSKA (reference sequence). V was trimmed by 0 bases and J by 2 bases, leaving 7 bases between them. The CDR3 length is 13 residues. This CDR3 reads CSARDLKQETQYF. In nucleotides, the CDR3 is TGCAGTGCTAGAGATCTCAAACAAGAGACCCAGTACTTC.

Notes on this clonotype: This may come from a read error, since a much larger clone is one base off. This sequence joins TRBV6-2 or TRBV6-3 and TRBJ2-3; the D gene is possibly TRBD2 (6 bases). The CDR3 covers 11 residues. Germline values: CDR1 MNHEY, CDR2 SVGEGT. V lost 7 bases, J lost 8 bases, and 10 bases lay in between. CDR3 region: CASKTSRTQYF. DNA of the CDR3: TGTGCCAGCAAAACTAGCCGTACGCAGTATTTT.

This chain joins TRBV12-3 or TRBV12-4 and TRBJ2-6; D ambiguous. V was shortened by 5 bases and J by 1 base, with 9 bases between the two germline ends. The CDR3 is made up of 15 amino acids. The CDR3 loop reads CASSGAPSGANVLTF. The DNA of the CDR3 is TGTGCCAGCAGTGGAGCCCCGTCTGGGGCCAACGTCCTGACTTTC.

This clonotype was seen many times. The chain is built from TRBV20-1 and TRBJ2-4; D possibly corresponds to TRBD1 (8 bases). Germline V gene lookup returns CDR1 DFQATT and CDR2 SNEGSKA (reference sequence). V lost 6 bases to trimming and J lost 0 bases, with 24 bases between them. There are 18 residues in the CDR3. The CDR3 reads CSAPGEQGGNLAKNIQYF. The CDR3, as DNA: TGCAGTGCCCCCGGCGAACAGGGGGGGAACCTAGCCAAAAACATTCAGTACTTC.

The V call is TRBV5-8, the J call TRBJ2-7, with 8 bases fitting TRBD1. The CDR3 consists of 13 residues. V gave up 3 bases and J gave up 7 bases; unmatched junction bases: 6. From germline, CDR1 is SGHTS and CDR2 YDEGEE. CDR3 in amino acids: CASSWTGNGEQYF. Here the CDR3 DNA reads TGTGCCAGCAGCTGGACAGGGAATGGTGAGCAGTACTTC.

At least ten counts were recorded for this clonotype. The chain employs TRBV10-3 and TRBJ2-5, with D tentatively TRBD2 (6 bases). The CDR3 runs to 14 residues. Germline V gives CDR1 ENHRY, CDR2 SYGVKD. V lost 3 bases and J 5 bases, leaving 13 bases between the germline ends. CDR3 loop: CAISDERETETQYF. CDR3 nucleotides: TGTGCCATCAGTGATGAACGGGAGACTGAGACCCAGTACTTC.

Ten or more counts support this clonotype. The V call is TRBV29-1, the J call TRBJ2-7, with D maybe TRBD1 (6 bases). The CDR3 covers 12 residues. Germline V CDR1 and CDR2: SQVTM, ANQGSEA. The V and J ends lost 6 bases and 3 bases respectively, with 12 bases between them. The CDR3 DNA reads TGCAGCGTGACCGGGACATTCTACGAGCAGTACTTC. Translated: CSVTGTFYEQYF.

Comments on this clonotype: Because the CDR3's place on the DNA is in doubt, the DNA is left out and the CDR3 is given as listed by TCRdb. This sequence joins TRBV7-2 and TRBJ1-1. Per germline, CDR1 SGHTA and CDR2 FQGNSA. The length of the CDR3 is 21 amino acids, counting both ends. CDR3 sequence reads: CASSFYICSARAGAQETEAFF.

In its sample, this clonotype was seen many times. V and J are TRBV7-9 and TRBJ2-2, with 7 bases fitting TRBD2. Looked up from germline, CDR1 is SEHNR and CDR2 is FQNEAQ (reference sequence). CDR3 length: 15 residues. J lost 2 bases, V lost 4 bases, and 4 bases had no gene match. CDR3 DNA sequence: TGTGCCAGCAGCTCGGGACTACGAAACACCGGGGAGCTGTTTTTT. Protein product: CASSSGLRNTGELFF.

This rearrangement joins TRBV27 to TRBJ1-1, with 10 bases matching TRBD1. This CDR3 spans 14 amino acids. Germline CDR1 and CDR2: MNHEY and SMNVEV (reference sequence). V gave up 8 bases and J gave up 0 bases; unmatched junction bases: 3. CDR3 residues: CASSGQGLNTEAFF. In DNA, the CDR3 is TGTGCCAGCTCGGGACAGGGGCTGAACACTGAAGCTTTCTTT.

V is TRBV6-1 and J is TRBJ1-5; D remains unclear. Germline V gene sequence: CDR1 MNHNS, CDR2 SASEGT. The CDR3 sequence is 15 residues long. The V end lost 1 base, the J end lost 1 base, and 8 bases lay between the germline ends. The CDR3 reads CASSEEHISNQPQHF. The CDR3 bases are TGTGCCAGCAGTGAAGAACATATCAGCAATCAGCCCCAGCATTTT.

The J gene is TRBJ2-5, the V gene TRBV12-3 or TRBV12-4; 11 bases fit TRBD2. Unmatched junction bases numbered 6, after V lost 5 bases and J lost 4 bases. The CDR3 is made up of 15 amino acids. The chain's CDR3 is CASSLRSGRAETQYF. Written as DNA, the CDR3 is TGTGCCAGCAGTCTGCGTAGCGGGAGGGCAGAGACCCAGTACTTC.

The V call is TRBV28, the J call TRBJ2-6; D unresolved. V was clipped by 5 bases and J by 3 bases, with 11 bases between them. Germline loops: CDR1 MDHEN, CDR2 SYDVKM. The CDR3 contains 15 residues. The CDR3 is CASSLLISGANVLTF. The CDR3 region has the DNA TGTGCCAGCAGTCTCCTGATAAGTGGGGCCAACGTCCTGACTTTC.

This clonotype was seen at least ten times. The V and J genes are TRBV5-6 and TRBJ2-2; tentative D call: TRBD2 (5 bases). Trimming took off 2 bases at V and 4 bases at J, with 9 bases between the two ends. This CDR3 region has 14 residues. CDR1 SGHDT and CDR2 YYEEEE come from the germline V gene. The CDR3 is CASSFTGSTGELFF. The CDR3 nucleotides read TGTGCCAGCAGCTTCACGGGGAGCACCGGGGAGCTGTTTTTT.

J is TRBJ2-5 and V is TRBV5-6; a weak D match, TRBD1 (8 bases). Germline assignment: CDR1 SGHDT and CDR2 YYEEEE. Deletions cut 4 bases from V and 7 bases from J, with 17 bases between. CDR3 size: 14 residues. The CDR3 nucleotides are TGTGCCAGCAGCAGGGGGGGACAGGAGAGGACCCAGTACTTC. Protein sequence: CASSRGGQERTQYF.

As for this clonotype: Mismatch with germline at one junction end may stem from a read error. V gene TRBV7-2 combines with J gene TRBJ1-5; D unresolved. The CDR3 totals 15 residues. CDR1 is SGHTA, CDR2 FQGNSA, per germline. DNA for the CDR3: TGTGTCAGCAGCCCCGAGGCAGGTCACGATCAGCCCCAGCATTTT. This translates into CVSSPEAGHDQPQHF.

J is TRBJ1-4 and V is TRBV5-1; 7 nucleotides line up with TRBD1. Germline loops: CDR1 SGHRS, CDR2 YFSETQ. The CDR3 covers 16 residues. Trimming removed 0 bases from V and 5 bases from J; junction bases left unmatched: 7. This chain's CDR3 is CASSLATGTDNEKLFF. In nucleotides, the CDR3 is TGCGCCAGCAGCTTGGCGACCGGGACAGACAATGAAAAACTGTTTTTT.

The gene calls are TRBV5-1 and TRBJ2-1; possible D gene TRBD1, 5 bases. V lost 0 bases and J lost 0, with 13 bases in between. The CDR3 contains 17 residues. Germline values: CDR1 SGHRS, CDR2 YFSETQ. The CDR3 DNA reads TGCGCCAGCAGCTTGGCCCTCCGACAGAGCTCCTACAATGAGCAGTTCTTC. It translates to CASSLALRQSSYNEQFF.

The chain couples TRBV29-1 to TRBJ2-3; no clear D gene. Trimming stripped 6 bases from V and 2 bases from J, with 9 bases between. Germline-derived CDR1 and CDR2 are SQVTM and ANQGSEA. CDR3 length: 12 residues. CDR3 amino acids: CSVAQVTDTQYF. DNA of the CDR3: TGCAGCGTAGCGCAGGTCACAGATACGCAGTATTTT.

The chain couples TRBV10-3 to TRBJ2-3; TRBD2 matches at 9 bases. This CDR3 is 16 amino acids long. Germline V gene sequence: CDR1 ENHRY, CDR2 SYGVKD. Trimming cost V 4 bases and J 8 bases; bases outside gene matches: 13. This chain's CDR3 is CAISVRAGGKRGTQYF. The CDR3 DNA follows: TGTGCCATCAGTGTGAGAGCGGGAGGTAAGAGGGGTACGCAGTATTTT.

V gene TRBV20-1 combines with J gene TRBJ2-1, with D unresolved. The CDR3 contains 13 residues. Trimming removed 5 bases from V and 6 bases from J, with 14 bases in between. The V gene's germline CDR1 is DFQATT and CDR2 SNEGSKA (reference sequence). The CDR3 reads CSAGPPPGNEQFF. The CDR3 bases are TGCAGTGCTGGCCCCCCCCCCGGCAATGAGCAGTTCTTC.

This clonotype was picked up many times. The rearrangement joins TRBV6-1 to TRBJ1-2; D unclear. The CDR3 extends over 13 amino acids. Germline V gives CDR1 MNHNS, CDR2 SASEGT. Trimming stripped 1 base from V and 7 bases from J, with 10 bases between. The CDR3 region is CASSEVGSRGYTF. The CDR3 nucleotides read TGTGCCAGCAGTGAAGTAGGGTCCCGTGGCTACACCTTC.

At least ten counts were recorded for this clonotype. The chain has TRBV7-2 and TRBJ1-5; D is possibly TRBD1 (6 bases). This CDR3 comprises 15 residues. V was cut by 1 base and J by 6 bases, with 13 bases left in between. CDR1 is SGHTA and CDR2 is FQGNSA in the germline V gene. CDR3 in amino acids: CASSLVAGVGQPQHF. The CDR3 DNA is TGTGCCAGCAGCTTAGTGGCAGGGGTGGGTCAGCCCCAGCATTTT. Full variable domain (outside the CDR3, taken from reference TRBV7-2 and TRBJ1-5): GAGVSQSPSNKVTEKGKDVELRCDPISGHTALYWYRQSLGQGLEFLIYFQGNSAPDKSGLPSDRFSAERTGGSVSTLTIQRTQQEDSAVYLCASSLVAGVGQPQHFGDGTRLSIL.

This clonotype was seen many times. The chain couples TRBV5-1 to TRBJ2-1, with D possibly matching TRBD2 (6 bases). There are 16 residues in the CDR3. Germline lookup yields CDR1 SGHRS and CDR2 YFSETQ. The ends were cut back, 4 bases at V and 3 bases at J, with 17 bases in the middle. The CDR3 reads CASSRTVFGSYNEQFF. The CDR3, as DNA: TGCGCCAGCAGCCGGACGGTGTTCGGGAGCTACAATGAGCAGTTCTTC.